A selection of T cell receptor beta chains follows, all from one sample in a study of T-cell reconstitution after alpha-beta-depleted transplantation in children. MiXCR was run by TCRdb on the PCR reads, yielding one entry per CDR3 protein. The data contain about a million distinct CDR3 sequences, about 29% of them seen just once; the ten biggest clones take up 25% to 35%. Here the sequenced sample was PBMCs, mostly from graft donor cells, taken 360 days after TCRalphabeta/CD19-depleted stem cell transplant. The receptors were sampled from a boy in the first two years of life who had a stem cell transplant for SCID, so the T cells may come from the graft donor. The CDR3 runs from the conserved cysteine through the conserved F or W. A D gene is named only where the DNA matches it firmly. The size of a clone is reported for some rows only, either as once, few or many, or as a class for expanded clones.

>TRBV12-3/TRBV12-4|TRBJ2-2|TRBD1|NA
TGTGCCAGCAGTAGGGGGCGCGGCGGCACCGGGGAGCTGTTTTTT
CASSRGRGGTGELFF
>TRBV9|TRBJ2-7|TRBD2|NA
TGTGCCAGCAGCGTAGGACTAGCGGGGGGCCGGGCCCAAATGCACGAGCAGTACTTC
CASSVGLAGGRAQMHEQYF
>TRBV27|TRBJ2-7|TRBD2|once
TGTGCCAGCAGTTTATATACCGGGACTAGCTCCTACGAGCAGTACTTC
CASSLYTGTSSYEQYF
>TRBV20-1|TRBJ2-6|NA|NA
TGCAGTGCCAGGACGATACAGGGAGCTGGGGCCAACGTCCTGACTTTC
CSARTIQGAGANVLTF
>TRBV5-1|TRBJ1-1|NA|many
TGCGCCAGCAGCTTACAGGGCGGGAAGACTGAAGCTTTCTTT
CASSLQGGKTEAFF
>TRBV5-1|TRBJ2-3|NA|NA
TGCGCCAGCCGCTCTCGGGCGGGGACGAGCACAGATACGCAGTATTTT
CASRSRAGTSTDTQYF
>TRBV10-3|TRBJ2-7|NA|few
TGTGCCATCAGTGAGATGGGCTACGAGCAGTACTTC
CAISEMGYEQYF
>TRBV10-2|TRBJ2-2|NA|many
TGCGCCAGCAGTGACGGGGAGCTGTTTTTT
CASSDGELFF
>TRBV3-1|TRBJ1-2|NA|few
TGTGCCAGCAGCCAGGGCAGGGGCTATGGCTACACCTTC
CASSQGRGYGYTF
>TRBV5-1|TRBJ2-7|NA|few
TGCGCCAGCAGCTTGATAGGGGCTGGGGCCTACGAGCAGTACTTC
CASSLIGAGAYEQYF
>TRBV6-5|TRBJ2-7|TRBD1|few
TGTGCCAGCACATCCGGGACAGGGCCAGGCGAGCAGTACTTC
CASTSGTGPGEQYF
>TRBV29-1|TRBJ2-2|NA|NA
TGCAGCGTTGATTACGGCGGGGAGCTGTTTTTT
CSVDYGGELFF
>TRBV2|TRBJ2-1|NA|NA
TGTGCCAGCAGCAAGGGACTGCCCTCCTTCAATGAGCAGTTCTTC
CASSKGLPSFNEQFF
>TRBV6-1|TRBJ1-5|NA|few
TGTGCCAGCAGCCCCGCGGGGATCAGCAATCAGCCCCAGCATTTT
CASSPAGISNQPQHF
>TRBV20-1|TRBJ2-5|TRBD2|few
TGCAGTGCTAGAGCGGCGACCGGGACTAGGGAGACCCAGTACTTC
CSARAATGTRETQYF
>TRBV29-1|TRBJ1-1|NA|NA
TGCAGCGTCGGCAGTCTGGGCTTGAACACTGAAGCTTTCTTT
CSVGSLGLNTEAFF
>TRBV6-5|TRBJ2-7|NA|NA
TGTGCCAGCAGTTACTCGATCCAACCTACCTACGAGCAGTACTTC
CASSYSIQPTYEQYF
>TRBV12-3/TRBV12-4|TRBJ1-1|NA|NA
TGTGCCAGCAGCCAACGCCAGGGTAACACTGAAGCTTTCTTT
CASSQRQGNTEAFF
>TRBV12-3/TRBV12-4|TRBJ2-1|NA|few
TGTGCCAGCAATCCCGGTGGCAATGAGCAGTTCTTC
CASNPGGNEQFF
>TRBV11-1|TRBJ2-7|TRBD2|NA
TGTGCCAGCAGCTCTAGCGGGGGGGCCGTCGAGCAGTACTTC
CASSSSGGAVEQYF
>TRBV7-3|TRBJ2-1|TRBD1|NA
TGTGCCAGCAGCTCCTTCTGGTGCGACAGGGGCGTCTACAATGAGCAGTTCTTC
CASSSFWCDRGVYNEQFF
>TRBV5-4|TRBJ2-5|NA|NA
TGTGCCAGCAGCTTGTACAGTCTGCAAGAGACCCAGTACTTC
CASSLYSLQETQYF
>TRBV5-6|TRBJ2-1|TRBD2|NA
TGTGCCAGCAGCCCGCTACTAGCGGGGGTAAACAATGAGCAGTTCTTC
CASSPLLAGVNNEQFF
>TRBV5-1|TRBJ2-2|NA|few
TGCGCCAGCAGCGCGGAGTATGGCAGGGCCTACGCCGGGGAGCTGTTTTTT
CASSAEYGRAYAGELFF
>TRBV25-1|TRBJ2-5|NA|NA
TGTGCCAGCAGTGCACTAGGGCTCCCTACCCAGTACTTC
CASSALGLPTQYF
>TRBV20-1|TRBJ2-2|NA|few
TGCAGTGCTAGAGGCCTGGACAATCCGAACACCGGGGAGCTGTTTTTT
CSARGLDNPNTGELFF
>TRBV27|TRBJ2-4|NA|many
TGTGCCAGCAGTTCTTGGCTAGCCAAAAACATTCAGTACTTC
CASSSWLAKNIQYF
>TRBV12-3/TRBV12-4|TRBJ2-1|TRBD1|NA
TGTGCCAGCAGTCCCCATTACTCGGGACAGGGCCCCTACAATGAGCAGTTCTTC
CASSPHYSGQGPYNEQFF
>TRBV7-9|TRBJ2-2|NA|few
TGTGCCAGCAGCCTACTGAACCACAACACCGGGGAGCTGTTTTTT
CASSLLNHNTGELFF
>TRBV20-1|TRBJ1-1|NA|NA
TGCAGTGCTAGCAGACACATCAGTTCCACTGAAGCTTTCTTT
CSASRHISSTEAFF
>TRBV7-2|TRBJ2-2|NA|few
TGTGCCAGCAGCCGTAGCAGGGACGGCATTTTCACCGGGGAGCTGTTTTTT
CASSRSRDGIFTGELFF
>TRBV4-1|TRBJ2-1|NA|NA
TGCGCCAGCAGCCAATATATCGGGGGCCCGAGCTCCTACAATGAGCAGTTCTTC
CASSQYIGGPSSYNEQFF
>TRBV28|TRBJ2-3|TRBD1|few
TGTGCCAGCGGGTCGACAGGGTCCCCAGATACGCAGTATTTT
CASGSTGSPDTQYF
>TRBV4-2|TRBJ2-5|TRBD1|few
TGTGCCAGCAGCCAAGGTCGGGGACAGGGGACGGAGGTCGGAGAGACCCAGTACTTC
CASSQGRGQGTEVGETQYF
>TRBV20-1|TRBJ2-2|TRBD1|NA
TGCAGTGCCATCCCGTTGACAGGGGGCGGCACCGGGGAGCTGTTTTTT
CSAIPLTGGGTGELFF
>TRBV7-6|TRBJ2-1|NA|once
TGTGCCAGCAGCCGCGGGGCGGGGCGACGGTTCTTC
CASSRGAGRRFF
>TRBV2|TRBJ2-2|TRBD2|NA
TGTGCCGGGGGACTAGCGGGGGCGCCGAACACCGGGGAGCTGTTTTTT
CAGGLAGAPNTGELFF
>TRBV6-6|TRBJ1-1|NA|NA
TGTGCCAGCAGTTCTTGGGGTCCTAACACTGAAGCTTTCTTT
CASSSWGPNTEAFF
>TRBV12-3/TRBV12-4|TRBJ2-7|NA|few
TGTGCCAGCAGTTTATGGACTACTTACGAGCAGTACTTC
CASSLWTTYEQYF
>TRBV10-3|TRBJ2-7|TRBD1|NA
TGTGCCATCAGTGACGGGACAGGCAACTCCTACGAGCAGTACTTC
CAISDGTGNSYEQYF
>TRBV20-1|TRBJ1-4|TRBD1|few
TGCAGTGCTACCAGGGGGCGAGATGAAAAACTGTTTTTT
CSATRGRDEKLFF
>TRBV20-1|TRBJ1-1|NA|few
TGCAGTGCTAGAGATCCACGGCCCAACACTGAAGCTTTCTTT
CSARDPRPNTEAFF
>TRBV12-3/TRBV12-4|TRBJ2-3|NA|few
TGTGCCAGCACCATTTCCGGGACTAGCACAGATACGCAGTATTTT
CASTISGTSTDTQYF
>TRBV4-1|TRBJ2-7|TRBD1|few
TGCGCCAGCAGCCACTTAGCAGGGGGAGCCTACGAGCAGTACTTC
CASSHLAGGAYEQYF
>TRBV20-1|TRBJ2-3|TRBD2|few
TGCAGTGCTAGTCGGGGGGGGGCTCCCTTGAGCACAGATACGCAGTATTTT
CSASRGGAPLSTDTQYF
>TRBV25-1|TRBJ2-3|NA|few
TGTGCCAGCAGCAACTTGGCTAGCACAGATACGCAGTATTTT
CASSNLASTDTQYF
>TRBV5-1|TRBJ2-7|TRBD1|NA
TGCGCCAGCAGACCACAGGGGAGTTCCTACGAGCAGTACTTC
CASRPQGSSYEQYF
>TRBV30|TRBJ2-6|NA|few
TGTGCCTGGAGTGTACTGGGGACTGGGGCCAACGTCCTGACTTTC
CAWSVLGTGANVLTF
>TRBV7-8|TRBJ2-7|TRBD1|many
TGTGCCAGCAGTTTAGACAGGGGGCGCGAGCAGTACTTC
CASSLDRGREQYF
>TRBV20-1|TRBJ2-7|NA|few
TGCAGTGCTAGAGATCAGGACTACGAGCAGTACTTC
CSARDQDYEQYF
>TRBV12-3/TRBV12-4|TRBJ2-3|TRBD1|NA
TGTGCCAGCAGTGCCGGCCCCGACAGGGGCACAGATACGCAGTATTTT
CASSAGPDRGTDTQYF
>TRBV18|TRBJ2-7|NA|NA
TGTGCCAGCTCACGTATCTCCGGGACGGGATTATACGAGCAGTACTTC
CASSRISGTGLYEQYF
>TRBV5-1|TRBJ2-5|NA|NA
TGCGCCAGCAGCTTGCAGCCCCAAGAGACCCAGTACTTC
CASSLQPQETQYF
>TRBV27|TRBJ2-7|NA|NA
TGTGCCAGCAGTTCACAGGGTAACTACGAGCAGTACTTC
CASSSQGNYEQYF
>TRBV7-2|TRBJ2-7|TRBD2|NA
TGTGCCAGCAGCTTAGCGGCTAGCGGCACCTACGAGCAGTACTTC
CASSLAASGTYEQYF
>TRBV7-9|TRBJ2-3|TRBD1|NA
TGTGCCAGCAGCTCCGGGACAGGTCATAGCACAGATACGCAGTATTTT
CASSSGTGHSTDTQYF
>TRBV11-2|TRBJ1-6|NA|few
TGTGCCAGCAGCTGGGGGGCAGGGGTGGGTGATTCACCCCTCCACTTT
CASSWGAGVGDSPLHF